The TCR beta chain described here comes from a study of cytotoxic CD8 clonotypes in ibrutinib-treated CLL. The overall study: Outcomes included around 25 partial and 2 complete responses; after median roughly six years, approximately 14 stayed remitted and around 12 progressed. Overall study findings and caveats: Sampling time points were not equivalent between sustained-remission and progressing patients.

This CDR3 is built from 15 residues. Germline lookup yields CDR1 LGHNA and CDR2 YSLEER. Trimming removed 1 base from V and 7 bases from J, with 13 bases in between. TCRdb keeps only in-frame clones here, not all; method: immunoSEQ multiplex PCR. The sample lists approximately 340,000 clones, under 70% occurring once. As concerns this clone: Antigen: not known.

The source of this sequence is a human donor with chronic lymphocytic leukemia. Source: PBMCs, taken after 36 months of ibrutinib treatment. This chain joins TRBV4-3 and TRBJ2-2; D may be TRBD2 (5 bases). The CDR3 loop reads CASSQALVSNGELFF. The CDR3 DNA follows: TGCGCCAGCAGCCAAGCACTAGTGTCGAACGGGGAGCTGTTTTTT.